The next 28 T cell receptor beta chains were all read from a single sample in a study of T-cell reconstitution after alpha-beta-depleted transplantation in children. A library of TCRbeta sequences, prepared with unique molecular identifiers, was generated. TCRdb passed the PCR reads through MiXCR, listing each CDR3 protein once. The sample lists 250,000 to 400,000 distinct CDR3 sequences; approximately 20% were seen once. The sample consisted of PBMCs, mostly from graft donor cells, taken 180 days after TCRalphabeta/CD19-depleted stem cell transplant. These receptors all stem from a male patient younger than 18 who had a stem cell transplant for acute lymphoblastic leukemia, so the T cells may come from the graft donor.

This clonotype was recorded a few times. V is TRBV29-1 and J is TRBJ1-2; no clear D. Trimming removed 7 bases from V and 0 bases from J, with 6 bases in between. This CDR3 spans 11 amino acids. Germline V CDR1 and CDR2: SQVTM, ANQGSEA. The CDR3 reads CSALTNYGYTF. The CDR3 DNA reads as TGCAGCGCCCTGACTAACTATGGCTACACCTTC. The full variable domain, rest sourced from reference TRBV29-1 and TRBJ1-2, is SAVISQKPSRDICQRGTSLTIQCQVDSQVTMMFWYRQQPGQSLTLIATANQGSEATYESGFVIDKFPISRPNLTFSTLTVSNMSPEDSSIYLCSALTNYGYTFGSGTRLTVV.

The chain has TRBV12-3 or TRBV12-4 and TRBJ1-2, with D hard to call. V dropped 3 bases and J dropped 8 bases, with 19 bases sitting between them. CDR3 length: 15 amino acids. The chain's CDR3 is CASSLQRVPNWGYTF. In DNA, the CDR3 is TGTGCCAGCAGTTTGCAGCGCGTACCTAACTGGGGCTACACCTTC.

The chain carries TRBV6-5 and TRBJ2-4, with 7 bases lining up with TRBD1. CDR1 is MNHEY, CDR2 SVGAGI, per germline. V shed 2 bases and J 1 base; nucleotides not matched to a gene: 8. The length of the CDR3 is 17 residues. This CDR3 is CASSYGTAGRAKNIQYF. CDR3 coding DNA: TGTGCCAGCAGTTACGGGACAGCCGGACGGGCCAAAAACATTCAGTACTTC.

The table lists this clonotype with a few counts. This chain links TRBV9 with TRBJ2-7; D gene ambiguous. CDR1 and CDR2 from the germline V gene are SGDLS and YYNGEE. This CDR3 comprises 16 residues. V lost 4 bases, J lost 1 base, and 18 bases lay in between. This chain's CDR3 is CASSSGVATSSYEQYF. The CDR3 nucleotides are TGTGCCAGCAGCTCAGGAGTTGCGACCTCTTCCTACGAGCAGTACTTC.

This chain links TRBV20-1 with TRBJ2-1; D is undetermined. V dropped 4 bases and J dropped 8 bases, with 12 bases sitting between them. The CDR3 contains 12 residues. Germline V lookup: CDR1 DFQATT, CDR2 SNEGSKA (reference sequence). CDR3 DNA sequence: TGCAGTGCTAAACAAGTTAACCATGAGCAGTTCTTC. It is translated as CSAKQVNHEQFF.

The chain is built from TRBV29-1 and TRBJ1-2; TRBD1 aligns across 7 bases. This CDR3 is built from 11 residues. J was trimmed by 4 bases and V by 7 bases; bases with no gene match: 3. Germline CDR1 and CDR2: SQVTM and ANQGSEA. CDR3 nucleotides: TGCAGCGCAGGGACAGTCTATGGCTACACCTTC. Translation: CSAGTVYGYTF.

This clonotype was counted many times. J is TRBJ2-1 and V is TRBV29-1; D not certain. Trimming took off 6 bases at V and 5 bases at J, with 8 bases between the two ends. The CDR3 is made up of 11 amino acids. The V gene's germline CDR1 is SQVTM and CDR2 ANQGSEA. CDR3 residues: CSVARDNEQFF. The DNA of the CDR3 is TGCAGCGTAGCCCGGGACAATGAGCAGTTCTTC.

This clonotype was found a few times. The chain joins TRBV10-3 to TRBJ2-3; the match to TRBD2 covers 11 bases. There are 16 residues in the CDR3. Germline V CDR1 and CDR2: ENHRY, SYGVKD. V dropped 5 bases and J dropped 5; count of bases not matched to a gene: 9. The CDR3 protein is CAISFGTSGRIDTQYF. CDR3 nucleotide sequence: TGTGCCATCAGTTTCGGGACTAGCGGCCGCATAGATACGCAGTATTTT.

This clonotype was counted only a few times. This chain uses TRBV2 with TRBJ1-5, with D unresolved. V was trimmed by 5 bases and J by 6 bases, leaving 8 bases between them. CDR3 size: 12 residues. Looked up from germline, CDR1 is SNHLY and CDR2 is FYNNEI. CDR3 sequence (DNA): TGTGCCAGCAGTCGAGCCTTTCAGCCCCAGCATTTT. Its protein product is CASSRAFQPQHF.

The V and J genes are TRBV29-1 and TRBJ2-5; D may correspond to TRBD1 or TRBD2 (5 bases each). This CDR3 spans 14 amino acids. V lost 2 bases and J 2 bases, leaving 12 bases between the germline ends. The V gene's germline CDR1 is SQVTM and CDR2 ANQGSEA. The CDR3 is CSVEWGTVQETQYF. Written as DNA, the CDR3 is TGCAGCGTTGAATGGGGGACGGTACAAGAGACCCAGTACTTC.

The gene calls are TRBV12-3 or TRBV12-4 and TRBJ2-5; D not certain. V was clipped by 6 bases and J by 4 bases, with 15 bases between them. CDR3 length: 14 amino acids. CDR3 in amino acids: CASSRQWLGETQYF. In nucleotides, the CDR3 is TGTGCCAGCAGCCGGCAGTGGTTGGGAGAGACCCAGTACTTC.

V is TRBV6-6 and J is TRBJ2-2; D might be TRBD2 (6 bases). The CDR3 has 13 amino acids. Trimming shortened V by 11 bases and J by 6 bases, and 16 bases separated the two germline ends. Germline V gene lookup returns CDR1 MNHNY and CDR2 SVGAGI (reference sequence). Here the CDR3 reads CAVRLVIAGELFF. In DNA form, the CDR3 reads TGTGCCGTCCGACTAGTCATTGCCGGGGAGCTGTTTTTT.

V gene TRBV7-8 combines with J gene TRBJ2-1, with D hard to call. The germline V and J ends were trimmed by 1 base and 7 bases, with 8 bases remaining between them. This CDR3 has 13 residues. CDR1 and CDR2 (germline): SGHVS, FQNEAQ. The CDR3: CASSLVQWNEQFF. The CDR3 DNA sequence: TGTGCCAGCAGCTTAGTCCAGTGGAATGAGCAGTTCTTC.

This clonotype was found a few times. The chain joins TRBV29-1 to TRBJ2-3; perhaps TRBD1 as D (6 bases). The germline gives CDR1 SQVTM, CDR2 ANQGSEA. The CDR3 loop spans 15 amino acids. The V end lost 0 bases, the J end lost 3 bases, and 13 bases lay between the germline ends. The CDR3 here is CSVEEDWGPTDTQYF. In nucleotides, the CDR3 is TGCAGCGTTGAAGAGGATTGGGGGCCGACAGATACGCAGTATTTT.

The chain uses TRBV27 and TRBJ2-2; TRBD2 might be the D (6 bases). V lost 1 base and J 6 bases, leaving 18 bases between the germline ends. Germline values: CDR1 MNHEY, CDR2 SMNVEV (reference sequence). The CDR3 is 17 residues long. The CDR3 nucleotides read TGTGCCAGCAGTTTATGGTCTGGAGGGTTAGTTCCCGGGGAGCTGTTTTTT. This translates into CASSLWSGGLVPGELFF.

In this sample, this clonotype turned up a few times. The rearrangement links TRBV4-1 to TRBJ2-7; TRBD2 matches 10 bases. The CDR3 loop spans 16 amino acids. The V gene's germline CDR1 is MGHRA and CDR2 YSYEKL. With 4 bases clipped from V and 4 bases from J, the junction kept 10 bases outside the gene matches. The CDR3: CASSPRTSGLYYEQYF. Written as DNA, the CDR3 is TGCGCCAGCAGCCCCCGGACTAGCGGACTTTATTACGAGCAGTACTTC.

In this sample, this clonotype turned up a few times. This rearrangement joins TRBV7-3 to TRBJ2-2, with 8 nucleotides matching TRBD2. J gave up 3 bases and V 5 bases, and 8 bases lay outside the gene matches. This CDR3 region has 16 residues. Germline V gene lookup returns CDR1 SGHTA and CDR2 FQGTGA. The CDR3 loop is CASSPIGREDTGELFF. CDR3 nucleotide sequence: TGTGCCAGCAGCCCGATAGGGCGGGAGGACACCGGGGAGCTGTTTTTT. Together with reference TRBV7-3 and TRBJ2-2, the CDR3 gives the full variable domain: GAGVSQTPSNKVTEKGKYVELRCDPISGHTALYWYRQSLGQGPEFLIYFQGTGAADDSGLPNDRFFAVRPEGSVSTLKIQRTERGDSAVYLCASSPIGREDTGELFFGEGSRLTVL.

V gene TRBV20-1 combines with J gene TRBJ2-5; TRBD2 matches 11 bases. The V gene end was trimmed by 6 bases and the J gene end by 1 base; junction bases not matched to a gene: 4. This CDR3 contains 14 residues. Per germline, CDR1 DFQATT and CDR2 SNEGSKA (reference sequence). In DNA form, the CDR3 reads TGCAGTGCAGTGGGACTAGCGGTCCAAGAGACCCAGTACTTC. Its translation: CSAVGLAVQETQYF.

The gene calls are TRBV5-1 and TRBJ2-3; 11 bases align to TRBD2. The germline CDR1 and CDR2 sequences are SGHRS and YFSETQ. This CDR3 is built from 16 residues. V lost 0 bases and J lost 3; bases outside the gene matches: 3. The CDR3 DNA reads TGCGCCAGCAGCTTGGCCACTAGCGGGAGAACAGATACGCAGTATTTT. This gives the protein CASSLATSGRTDTQYF. Filled out from reference TRBV5-1 and TRBJ2-3, the complete variable domain reads KAGVTQTPRYLIKTRGQQVTLSCSPISGHRSVSWYQQTPGQGLQFLFEYFSETQRNKGNFPGRFSGRQFSNSRSEMNVSTLELGDSALYLCASSLATSGRTDTQYFGPGTRLTVL.

The sample holds a few counts of this clonotype. The chain recombines TRBV12-3 or TRBV12-4 with TRBJ1-5; no clear D gene. CDR3 length: 13 residues. V gave up 6 bases and J gave up 3 bases, with 9 bases separating them. CDR3 protein: CASSFRYNQPQHF. Written as DNA, the CDR3 is TGTGCCAGCAGCTTCAGGTACAATCAGCCCCAGCATTTT.

This chain uses TRBV14 with TRBJ2-2, with D possibly TRBD2 on 6 matching bases. The germline V and J ends were trimmed by 0 bases and 6 bases, with 11 bases remaining between them. Germline CDR1 is SGHDN and CDR2 is FVKESK. This CDR3 comprises 15 residues. The CDR3, as DNA: TGTGCCAGCAGCCAAGAATTCAGGGAGGCCGGGGAGCTGTTTTTT. Translating it yields CASSQEFREAGELFF.

In its sample, this clonotype was seen many times. The chain employs TRBV29-1 and TRBJ2-1; no reliable D call. The CDR3 sequence is 10 residues long. The V and J ends lost 4 bases and 5 bases respectively, with 3 bases between them. CDR1 is SQVTM and CDR2 is ANQGSEA in the germline V gene. CDR3 region: CSVADNEQFF. The CDR3 DNA reads TGCAGCGTTGCCGACAATGAGCAGTTCTTC.

This clonotype was detected only a few times. V and J are TRBV4-1 and TRBJ2-5; 9 bases line up with TRBD2. Germline V gene lookup returns CDR1 MGHRA and CDR2 YSYEKL. J was trimmed by 5 bases and V by 4 bases; bases with no gene match: 8. This CDR3 is built from 15 residues. The CDR3 spells CASSRIAGTSETQYF. The CDR3 DNA reads as TGCGCCAGCAGCCGTATAGCCGGGACTAGCGAGACCCAGTACTTC.

This chain links TRBV5-1 with TRBJ2-3; D is possibly TRBD1 or TRBD2 (5 bases each). V lost 5 bases, J lost 6 bases, and 10 bases lay in between. The germline CDR1 and CDR2 sequences are SGHRS and YFSETQ. The length of the CDR3 is 12 residues. The CDR3 reads CASRRGVDTQYF. The CDR3 DNA follows: TGCGCCAGCAGGAGAGGGGTGGATACGCAGTATTTT.

This clonotype was observed a handful of times. The rearrangement joins TRBV27 to TRBJ1-2, with D perhaps matching TRBD1 (5 bases). CDR1 and CDR2 from the germline V gene are MNHEY and SMNVEV (reference sequence). The CDR3 sequence is 13 residues long. V was pared by 5 bases and J by 2 bases, with 9 bases between. CDR3 region: CASSHGGNYGYTF. CDR3 coding DNA: TGTGCCAGCAGTCATGGGGGAAACTATGGCTACACCTTC.

The chain joins TRBV5-1 to TRBJ1-1; 9 bases are shared with TRBD1. The CDR3 totals 15 residues. The germline V gene has CDR1 SGHRS and CDR2 YFSETQ. Trimming at V came to 4 bases and at J to 3 bases, leaving 7 bases not matched to a gene. The CDR3 DNA follows: TGCGCCAGCAGCCATGGACAGGGGCATGACACTGAAGCTTTCTTT. Protein sequence: CASSHGQGHDTEAFF.

This clonotype was observed a few times. V gene TRBV27 combines with J gene TRBJ1-6, with TRBD1 as a possible D gene (5 bases). The CDR3 length is 14 residues. The V gene lost 10 bases and the J gene lost 6 bases, with 16 bases spanning the gap. Germline V CDR1 and CDR2: MNHEY, SMNVEV (reference sequence). CDR3 sequence (DNA): TGTGCCACCAAAAGGAAGGGGAGTAATTCACCCCTCCACTTT. Amino acid sequence: CATKRKGSNSPLHF.

This chain joins TRBV6-5 and TRBJ2-7, with TRBD2 matching 11 bases. Germline V CDR1 and CDR2: MNHEY, SVGAGI. The V segment lost 0 bases and the J segment 3 bases; nucleotides outside the gene matches: 4. The CDR3 is 16 amino acids. CDR3 sequence reads: CASSYSGTSGGYEQYF. The CDR3 DNA sequence: TGTGCCAGCAGTTACTCGGGGACTAGCGGAGGCTACGAGCAGTACTTC.